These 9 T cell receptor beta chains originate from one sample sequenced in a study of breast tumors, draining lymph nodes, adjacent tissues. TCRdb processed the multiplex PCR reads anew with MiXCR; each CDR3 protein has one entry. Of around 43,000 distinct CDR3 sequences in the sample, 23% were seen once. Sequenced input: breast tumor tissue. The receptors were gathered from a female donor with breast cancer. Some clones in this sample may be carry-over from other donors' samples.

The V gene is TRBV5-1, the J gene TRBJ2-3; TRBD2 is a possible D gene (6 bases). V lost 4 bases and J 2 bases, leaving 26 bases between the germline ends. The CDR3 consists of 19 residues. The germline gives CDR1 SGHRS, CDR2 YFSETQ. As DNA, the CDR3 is TGCGCCAGCAGCGTAGGAAATGGGGGGAGGAGAAGGGTCACAGATACGCAGTATTTT. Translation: CASSVGNGGRRRVTDTQYF.

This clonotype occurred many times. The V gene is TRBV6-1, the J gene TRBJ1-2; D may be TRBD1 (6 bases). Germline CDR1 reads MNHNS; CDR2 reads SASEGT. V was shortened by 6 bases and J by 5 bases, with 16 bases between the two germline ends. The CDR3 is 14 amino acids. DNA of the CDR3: TGTGCCAGCAGGTGGGCAGGGGAGAGGTATGGCTACACCTTC. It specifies CASRWAGERYGYTF.

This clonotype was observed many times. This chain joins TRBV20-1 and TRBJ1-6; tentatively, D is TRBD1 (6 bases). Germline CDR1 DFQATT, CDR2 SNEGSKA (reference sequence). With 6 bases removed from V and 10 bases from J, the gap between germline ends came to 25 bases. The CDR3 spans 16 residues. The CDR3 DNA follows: TGCAGTGCCGACGACCCAAGTCAGGGGACGCGGTCACCCCTCCACTTT. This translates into CSADDPSQGTRSPLHF.

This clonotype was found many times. The CDR3 spells CASSSLGTSGSGNEQFF. The CDR3 DNA is TGTGCCAGCAGTTCCCTGGGGACTAGCGGGAGTGGGAATGAGCAGTTCTTC. The chain links TRBV27 to TRBJ2-1, with 14 bases lining up with TRBD2. In germline, CDR1 is MNHEY, CDR2 SMNVEV (reference sequence). The CDR3 runs 17 residues. V lost 4 bases, J lost 7 bases, and 9 bases stayed unmatched.

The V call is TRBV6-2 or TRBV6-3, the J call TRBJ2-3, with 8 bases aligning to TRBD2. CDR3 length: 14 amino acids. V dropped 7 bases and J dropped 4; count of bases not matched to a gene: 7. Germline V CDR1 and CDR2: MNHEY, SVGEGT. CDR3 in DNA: TGTGCCAGCAAGCTAGCGGGTGAAGCAGATACGCAGTATTTT. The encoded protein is CASKLAGEADTQYF.

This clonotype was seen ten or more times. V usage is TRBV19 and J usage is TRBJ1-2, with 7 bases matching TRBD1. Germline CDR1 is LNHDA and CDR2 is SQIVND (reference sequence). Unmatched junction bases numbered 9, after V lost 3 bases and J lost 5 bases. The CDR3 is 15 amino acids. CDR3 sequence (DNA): TGTGCCAGTAGTATCTGGACAGGTACCGATTATGGCTACACCTTC. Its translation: CASSIWTGTDYGYTF.

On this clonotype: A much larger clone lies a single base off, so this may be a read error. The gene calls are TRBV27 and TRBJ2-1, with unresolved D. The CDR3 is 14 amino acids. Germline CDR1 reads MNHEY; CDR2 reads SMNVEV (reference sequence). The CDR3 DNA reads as TGTGCCAGCAGTTTAGAGAGAACCTACAATGGGCAGTTCTTC. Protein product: CASSLERTYNGQFF.

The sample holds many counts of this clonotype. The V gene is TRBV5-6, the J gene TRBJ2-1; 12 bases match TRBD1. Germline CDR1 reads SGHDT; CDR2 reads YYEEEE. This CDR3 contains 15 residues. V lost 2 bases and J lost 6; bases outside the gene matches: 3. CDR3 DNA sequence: TGTGCCAGCAGCTTTGGGACAGGGGGCCGCAATGAGCAGTTCTTC. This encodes CASSFGTGGRNEQFF.

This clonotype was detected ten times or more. For the CDR3, the DNA is TGTGCCTGCTCCAAGGGGGGTGAAAAACTGTTTTTT. This encodes CACSKGGEKLFF. The rearrangement joins TRBV10-3 to TRBJ1-4; weak D call: TRBD1 (6 bases). The V end lost 11 bases, the J end lost 7 bases, and 14 bases lay between the germline ends. This CDR3 has 12 amino acids. Germline assignment: CDR1 ENHRY and CDR2 SYGVKD.